This TCR beta chain was found in a study of cytomegalovirus exposure and HLA in healthy donors. Overall study: Genotyping of some 400 donors showed that roughly 80% belonged to the Caucasian-associated ancestry cluster. Study-level findings and limits: Certain indistinguishable V segments, among them TRBV6-2 and TRBV6-3, were excluded. An ancestry cluster, one associated with Asian ancestry, reportedly showed fewer N-insertions than the 666-donor mean in a later analysis.

The germline V gene has CDR1 MRHNA and CDR2 SNTAGT. V lost 10 bases and J lost 5; bases outside the gene matches: 12. The CDR3 extends over 15 amino acids. To note about this clone: What it binds is unknown.

Use of 60 Vbeta and 13 Jbeta primers characterized the PCR. Original analysis: In a later analysis, of about 80 million unique beta chains, 9 million to 11 million appeared in at least two donors. This table comes from immunoSEQ multiplex PCR, and its TCRdb copy is limited to in-frame clones, with some not included. V and J calls and clone size are given by that table; D and trimming were obtained from the DNA. The sample shows 40,000 to 60,000 clones, and roughly 5.5% sits with its ten largest clones. The sequence was collected from a male donor in good health and CMV-seropositive. The rearrangement links TRBV6-4 to TRBJ2-1, with 9 bases aligning to TRBD2. Sequenced sample: PBMCs. Written as DNA, the CDR3 is TGTGCCACCTCGAGGGGCGGGGGGGCCCACAATGAGCAGTTCTTC. It codes for CATSRGGGAHNEQFF.